Listed below are T cell receptor beta chains from one sample, sequenced in a study of blood T cell repertoires in COVID-19. Measured with immunoSEQ multiplex PCR; TCRdb has only the in-frame clones, and not every one. The table records about 95,000 clones, roughly 76% of them present only once. The sequencing sample was made of peripheral blood. The receptors originated from a man aged 80 or over with COVID-19, enrolled during active disease. The CDR3 runs from the conserved cysteine through the conserved F or W. D genes are given only for firm matches. Expanded clones are given a class, and other clones once, few, many or no size at all.

abundance	d_gene	v_gene	j_gene	CDR3nt	CDR3aa
-	-	TRBV27	TRBJ2-3	TGTGCCAGCAGTTTATCGGCCAGGGGTGCAGATACGCAGTATTTT	CASSLSARGADTQYF
-	-	TRBV3-1/TRBV3-2	TRBJ2-1	TGTGCCAGCAGCCTCTTGACGGGTGAGCAGTTCTTC	CASSLLTGEQFF
-	TRBD2	TRBV2	TRBJ2-1	TGTGCCAGCAGAGTACTAGCGGGGAGCGACAATGAGCAGTTCTTC	CASRVLAGSDNEQFF
-	-	TRBV24-1	TRBJ1-5	TGTGCCACCAGTGACGCAGCGGGGGGAAAACTTAATCAGCCCCAGCATTTT	CATSDAAGGKLNQPQHF
-	TRBD2	TRBV3-1/TRBV3-2	TRBJ2-5	TGTGCCAGCAGCCAAGGTCGCGGGGGGGCCGGAGAGACCCAGTACTTC	CASSQGRGGAGETQYF
-	-	TRBV7-3	TRBJ1-6	TGTGCCAGCAAGGATTCGGAGCCAAATTCACCCCTCCACTTT	CASKDSEPNSPLHF
few	TRBD2	TRBV10-3	TRBJ2-7	TGTGCCTCGGGACTAGCGGGAGGGGATGAGCAGTACTTC	CASGLAGGDEQYF
once	-	TRBV7-7	TRBJ2-5	TGTGCTAGCACCCCGAAGGGCAGGGGAGAGACCCAGTACTTC	CASTPKGRGETQYF
-	-	TRBV3-1/TRBV3-2	TRBJ1-2	TGTGCCAGCAGCCAAGCAGGCGTACAAAGCAACTATGGCTACACCTTC	CASSQAGVQSNYGYTF
-	TRBD1	TRBV5-4	TRBJ1-2	TGTGCCAGCAGCACCCAGGGGGCCGACTATGGCTACACCTTC	CASSTQGADYGYTF
-	-	TRBV5-6	TRBJ2-5	TGTGCCAGCAGCTTGGCCGGAGCCGCCACCCAGTACTTC	CASSLAGAATQYF
-	-	TRBV19	TRBJ1-2	TGTGCCAGTACCCCAGCGGGCAGGGCCTTGCACTATGGCTACACCTTC	CASTPAGRALHYGYTF